This T cell receptor beta chain was observed in a study of T cell repertoires in cytomegalovirus infection. Overall study findings and caveats: Predominance within the ex vivo response was attributable to HLA-C-restricted CMV-specific TCR beta clonotypes.

Trimming cost V 4 bases and J 5 bases, with 15 bases left between them. Germline lookup yields CDR1 SGHRS and CDR2 YFSETQ. The CDR3 sequence is 14 residues long. The table lists this clonotype with a few counts. Its antigen is unidentified. From the reads, TCRdb called clonotypes with MiXCR, one entry per CDR3 protein. The table has around 900,000 distinct CDR3 sequences, 31% seen once. This receptor was identified in a human donor in good health (CMV status not recorded). Some clones in this sample may be carry-over from other donors' samples. The V gene is TRBV5-1, the J gene TRBJ1-1, with D maybe TRBD1 (5 bases). Here the sequenced sample was cultured CD8+ T cells from PBMCs, taken from culture after CMV antigen stimulation. CDR3 sequence reads: CASSELGGDTEAFF. CDR3 nucleotides: TGCGCCAGCAGCGAGCTTGGGGGAGATACTGAAGCTTTCTTT.